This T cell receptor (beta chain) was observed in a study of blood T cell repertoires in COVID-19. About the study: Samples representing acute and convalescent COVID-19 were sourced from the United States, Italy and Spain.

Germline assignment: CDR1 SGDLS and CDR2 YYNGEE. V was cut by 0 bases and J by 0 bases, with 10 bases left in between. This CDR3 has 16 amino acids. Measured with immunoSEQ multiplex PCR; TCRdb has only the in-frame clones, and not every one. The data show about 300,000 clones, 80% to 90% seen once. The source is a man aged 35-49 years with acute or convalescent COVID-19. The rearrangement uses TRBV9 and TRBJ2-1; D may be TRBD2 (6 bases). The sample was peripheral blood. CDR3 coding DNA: TGTGCCAGCAGCGTAGGGCCCGGGAGCTCCTACAATGAGCAGTTCTTC. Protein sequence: CASSVGPGSSYNEQFF.